The clone carrying this TCR beta chain is a singleton in its sample. Seattle participants joined during active infection and were tracked over time. Clones were read by immunoSEQ multiplex PCR, and TCRdb kept only the in-frame ones, dropping some. The table has 110,000 or so clones, around 85% seen once. The entry originates in a study of blood T cell repertoires in COVID-19. On the study more broadly: Some COVID-19 samples were acute and others convalescent; all came from the United States, Italy and Spain.

The germline V gene has CDR1 SQVTM and CDR2 ANQGSEA. V was cut by 7 bases and J by 2 bases, with 14 bases left in between. This CDR3 spans 13 amino acids. The sequencing sample was made of peripheral blood. The rearrangement uses TRBV29-1 and TRBJ1-1; D is perhaps TRBD1 (6 bases). The TCR sequence derives from a woman aged 60-75 years with COVID-19, enrolled during active disease. The CDR3 loop reads CSGGTGTNTEAFF. CDR3 nucleotides: TGCAGCGGGGGAACAGGGACCAACACTGAAGCTTTCTTT.